This TCR beta chain was recorded in a study of cytomegalovirus exposure and HLA in healthy donors. Whole-study context: Inside one of the first data releases sat about 85 million unique TCRs taken from HLA-typed donors.

This CDR3 spans 14 amino acids. Overall study results and limits: Later analysis identified a missense DCLRE1C variant that was linked to TCR beta V- and J-gene trimming. TCR sequences were mostly rare, though some public TCRs occurred in many donors.

About this clone: Its target is not known.

PCR primers comprised 60 Vbeta and 13 Jbeta primers. The method was immunoSEQ multiplex PCR; TCRdb's version includes in-frame clones alone and lacks a portion of them. The sample lists approximately 210,000 clones, about four fifths occurring once. This TCR was sampled from a woman aged 45-65 years in good health and CMV-seropositive. V and J are TRBV21-1 and TRBJ1-6; no DNA check was done on the table's D call, TRBD1. TRBV21-1 is noted as a pseudogene. Sequences were obtained from PBMCs. Here the CDR3 DNA reads TGTGCCAGCAGCTACAGCCTTTATAATTCACCCCTCCACTTT. Translated: CASSYSLYNSPLHF.